Below, one T cell receptor beta chain is given with its context. This clonotype appeared once. Its antigen remains unidentified. Qualities for individual bases were not recorded, and no much larger clone is one base off. One read represents weak support. Exclusion was applied to patients with uncontrolled infections, other autoimmune diseases, pregnancy or lactation. Diagnoses were based on clinical symptoms, serum thyroxine and TRAb, thyroid ultrasound and orbital computed tomography. Total RNA was extracted with Trizol reagent, and quality was checked on an Agilent 2100 Bioanalyzer. The sample is drawn from a study of T cells in Graves' hyperthyroidism and ophthalmopathy (dated by TCRdb to between 2018 and 2020). Broadly, across the study: To identify TCR V-J signatures that set the groups apart, the researchers used a discovery cohort of roughly 100 patients, made up of under 45 with Graves' ophthalmopathy and some 60 with stable Graves' hyperthyroidism. Once sampling was done, hyperthyroidism patients were given methimazole at a starting dose of 30 mg daily, whereas ophthalmopathy patients were given high-dose intravenous methylprednisolone. For training and testing, the 100 or so patients in the discovery cohort were randomly divided in a 7:3 ratio. The study also compared thyroid tissue and blood T-cell repertoires from 6 or 7 Graves' hyperthyroidism patients. An independent validation cohort of 18 to 20 hyperthyroidism patients and about 15 patients who later progressed to ophthalmopathy tested prospective prediction of ophthalmopathy. According to the paper, TCR Vbeta CDR3 sequencing was carried out on 135 peripheral blood samples, which came from some 41 ophthalmopathy, 75 or so hyperthyroidism and around 17 progressor patients. Results and caveats for the whole study, not just this receptor: In validation, progression to ophthalmopathy was predicted by the model with 70.59% sensitivity and under 85% specificity, a median of around 6.5 months before onset. Most expanded thyroid clonotypes (frequency above 0.001) were also detected in blood, suggesting blood repertoires may reflect thyroid immune responses. A model built on a 13 V-J signature distinguished ophthalmopathy from stable hyperthyroidism, reaching around 87% sensitivity and around 81% specificity in cross-validation and 80%/75% in testing. Sample size was not statistically predetermined, and investigators were not blinded to group allocation.

The CDR3 measures 18 amino acids from cysteine to phenylalanine. Here the CDR3 DNA is all that survives: 54 bases in frame from base 1. Based on the germline V gene, the CDR1 and CDR2 sequences are SGHDN and FVKESK. V ends up 1 base short and J 2 bases short, with an unmatched junction base count of 4. Amplification of TCR beta CDR3 regions was carried out from RNA transcripts. The first round of RT-PCR for the TCR CDR3 was performed with the HTBI primer set and the Qiagen OneStep RT-PCR kit. A second multiplex PCR round built the libraries, followed by size selection and purification. Sequencing of the libraries was done on an Illumina HiSeq2000 using paired-end 100 bp reads. The published analysis was carried out like this. Raw data were processed with SOAPnuke, discarding reads with adapters, uncalled bases, mean Phred below 15, or no exact constant-primer or identifier match. COPE v1.2.5 was used to merge the high-quality paired reads, and each unique nucleotide sequence was defined as a clonotype. MiTCR v1.1 was used to align the clonotypes against IMGT TRBV, TRBD and TRBJ reference segments. Only V-J combinations with frequency above 0.0001, covering 99% to 99.2% of repertoires, were analysed. The TCS score was defined as the ratio of F50 (clonal expansion) to E x V (chaos), calculated using BLOSUM62-based TCRdist between CDR3 peptides within each V-J. Welch's t-statistics and random forest reduced fewer than 600 V-J features to 13, which were used in a naive Bayes classifier (R e1071). The similarity between thyroid and blood repertoires was quantified using the Morisita-Horn index. TCRdb's own reprocessing of the public reads used fastp at Q25 and MiXCR and kept productive beta chains. Rows are combined by CDR3 protein, so each entry shows the most common genes and DNA. The V and J calls follow TCRdb's processing rather than the paper's. For this sample the table gives roughly 500,000 distinct CDR3 sequences, of which about half were detected only once. The ten largest clones take up roughly 19% of the sample.

This receptor was identified in an adult woman with Graves' disease, either hyperthyroidism or ophthalmopathy (not recorded which). The sample comprised peripheral blood or thyroid tissue (not recorded which). Recombination connected TRBV14 to TRBJ2-2; TRBD2 matches 13 bases in the middle. The bases read TGTGCCAGCAGCCAAGGACTAGCGGGGGGCAGTAACACCGGGGAGCTGTTTTTT. This encodes CASSQGLAGGSNTGELFF.